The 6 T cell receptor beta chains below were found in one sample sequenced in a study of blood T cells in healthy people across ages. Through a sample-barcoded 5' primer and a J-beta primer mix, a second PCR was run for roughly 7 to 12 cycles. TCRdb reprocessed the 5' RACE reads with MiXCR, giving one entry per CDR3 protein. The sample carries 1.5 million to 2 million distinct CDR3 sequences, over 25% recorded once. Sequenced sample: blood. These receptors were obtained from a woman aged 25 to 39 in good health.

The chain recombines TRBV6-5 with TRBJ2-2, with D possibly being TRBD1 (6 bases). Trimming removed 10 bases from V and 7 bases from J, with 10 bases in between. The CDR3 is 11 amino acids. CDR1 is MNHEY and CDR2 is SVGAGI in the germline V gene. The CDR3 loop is CATSRGGELFF. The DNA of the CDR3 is TGTGCCACCAGCAGGGGCGGGGAGCTGTTTTTT.

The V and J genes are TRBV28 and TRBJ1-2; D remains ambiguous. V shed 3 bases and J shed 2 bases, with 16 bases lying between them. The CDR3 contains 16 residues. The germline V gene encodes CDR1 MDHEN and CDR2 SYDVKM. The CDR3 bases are TGTGCCAGCAGTTTGTTTCAGGCATGGCGAAACTATGGCTACACCTTC. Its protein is CASSLFQAWRNYGYTF.

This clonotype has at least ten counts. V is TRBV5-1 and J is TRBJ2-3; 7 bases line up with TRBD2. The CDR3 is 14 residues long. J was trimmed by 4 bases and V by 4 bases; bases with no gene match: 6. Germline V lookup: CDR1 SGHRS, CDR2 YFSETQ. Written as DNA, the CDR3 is TGCGCCAGCAGCAAGCAGGCGGGAGCAGATACGCAGTATTTT. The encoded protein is CASSKQAGADTQYF. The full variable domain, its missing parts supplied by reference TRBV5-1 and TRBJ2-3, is KAGVTQTPRYLIKTRGQQVTLSCSPISGHRSVSWYQQTPGQGLQFLFEYFSETQRNKGNFPGRFSGRQFSNSRSEMNVSTLELGDSALYLCASSKQAGADTQYFGPGTRLTVL.

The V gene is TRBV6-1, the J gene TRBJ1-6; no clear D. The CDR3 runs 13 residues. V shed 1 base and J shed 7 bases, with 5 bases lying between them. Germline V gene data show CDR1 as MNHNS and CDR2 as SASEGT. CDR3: CASSEGLNSPLHF. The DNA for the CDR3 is TGTGCCAGCAGTGAAGGGTTAAATTCACCCCTCCACTTT.

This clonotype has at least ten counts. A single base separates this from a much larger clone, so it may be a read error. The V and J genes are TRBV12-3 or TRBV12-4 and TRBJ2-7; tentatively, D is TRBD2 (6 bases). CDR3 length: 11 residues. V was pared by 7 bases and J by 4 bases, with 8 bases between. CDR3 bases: TGTGCCAGCACTCGGGGGTACGAGCAGTACTTC. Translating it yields CASTRGYEQYF.

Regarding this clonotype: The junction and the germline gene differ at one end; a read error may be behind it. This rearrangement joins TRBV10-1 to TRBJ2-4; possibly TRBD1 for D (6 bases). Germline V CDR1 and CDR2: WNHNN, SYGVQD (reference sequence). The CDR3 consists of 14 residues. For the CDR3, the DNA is TGCACCAGCAGTGAGTCGACAGGTTCGGACATTCAGTACTTC. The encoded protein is CTSSESTGSDIQYF.